Listed here is a single T cell receptor beta chain. The data are from a study of blood T cell repertoires in COVID-19. Assay used: immunoSEQ multiplex PCR; TCRdb lists only in-frame clones, some missing. The sample includes about 140,000 clones, roughly 84% of them seen just once. Germline V gene lookup returns CDR1 SGHTA and CDR2 FQGNSA. The ends lost 5 bases at V and 0 bases at J; junction bases unmatched: 7. The CDR3 sequence is 19 residues long. This chain links TRBV7-2 with TRBJ2-1, with 16 bases lining up with TRBD2. Source material: peripheral blood. This clonotype was obtained from a human donor in a cohort sampled during active COVID-19. Written as DNA, the CDR3 is TGTGCCAGCAGCACCCCGGGACTAGCGGGGGGGAGCTCCTACAATGAGCAGTTCTTC. This translates into CASSTPGLAGGSSYNEQFF.